What follows describes a single TCR beta chain. Its antigen remains unknown. A J-beta primer mix and a sample-barcoded 5' primer were used in a second PCR of roughly 7 to 12 cycles. MiXCR, applied by TCRdb to the 5' RACE reads, yields one record per CDR3 protein. Seen here are 800,000 to 950,000 distinct CDR3 sequences, 45% to 50% observed once, and the top ten hold 13%. These data come from a study of blood T cells in healthy people across ages. Study-wide results and caveats: With unsorted PBMCs, a conclusive comparison of naive versus antigen-experienced cells was not possible. Researchers deemed the diversity estimates from one million T cells underestimates.

This receptor was taken from a man aged 25 to 40 in good health. The source material was blood.

The CDR3 nucleotides read TGCAGTGCTAGACCCCTCCCACTTGGTTCCTACGAGCAGTACTTC. The encoded protein is CSARPLPLGSYEQYF. This chain links TRBV20-1 with TRBJ2-7; D gene ambiguous. V was pared by 2 bases and J by 1 base, with 15 bases between. Germline CDR1 and CDR2: DFQATT and SNEGSKA (reference sequence). The length of the CDR3 is 15 residues.